These 8 T cell receptor beta chains were all obtained from the same sample, sequenced in a study of blood T cell repertoires in COVID-19. Libraries were prepared by immunoSEQ multiplex PCR; TCRdb keeps only in-frame clonotypes and omits some of them. Of about 48,000 clones listed, 70% to 90% are singletons. The sequencing input was peripheral blood. Receptor source: a woman older than 75 with COVID-19, enrolled during active disease.

This chain joins TRBV5-6 and TRBJ1-1; D uncertain. Germline loops: CDR1 SGHDT, CDR2 YYEEEE. The CDR3 extends over 12 amino acids. Between the trimmed V and J ends, which lost 0 bases and 7 bases, there was a span of 7 bases. The CDR3 DNA follows: TGTGCCAGCAGCTTGGATCCTAATGAAGCTTTCTTT. The encoded protein is CASSLDPNEAFF.

The chain uses TRBV28 and TRBJ2-1, with 9 bases lining up with TRBD2. The V segment lost 4 bases and the J segment 10 bases; nucleotides outside the gene matches: 20. The germline gives CDR1 MDHEN, CDR2 SYDVKM. The CDR3 has 18 amino acids. In nucleotides, the CDR3 is TGTGCCAGCAGTTCTCCGCGTAAGCTAGCGGGAAACCCTTGGGAGCAGTTCTTC. It yields the protein CASSSPRKLAGNPWEQFF.

The CDR3 spells CASSFGSRNEKLFF. DNA for the CDR3: TGCGCCAGCAGCTTTGGGAGTAGGAATGAAAAACTGTTTTTT. The rearrangement joins TRBV5-1 to TRBJ1-4; D gene unclear. The V gene's germline CDR1 is SGHRS and CDR2 YFSETQ. Trimming took 2 bases from V and 5 from J, leaving 10 bases between them. CDR3 size: 14 residues.

This rearrangement joins TRBV28 to TRBJ1-2; weak D call: TRBD1 (6 bases). This CDR3 is built from 12 residues. Per the germline V gene, CDR1 is MDHEN and CDR2 is SYDVKM. The V end was cut by 7 bases, the J end by 2 bases, with 8 bases between. The CDR3 coding sequence is TGTGCCAGCAAGGGGGAGAACTATGGCTACACCTTC. Amino acids: CASKGENYGYTF.

This clone has only one observation. The chain employs TRBV12-3 or TRBV12-4 and TRBJ2-2; 8 positions match TRBD1. This CDR3 has 13 amino acids. The V segment lost 11 bases and the J segment 5 bases; nucleotides outside the gene matches: 7. As DNA, the CDR3 is TGTGCCGGTCGGACAGGGCATACCGGGGAGCTGTTTTTT. Protein: CAGRTGHTGELFF.

This chain connects TRBV3-1 (or the pseudogene TRBV3-2) to TRBJ2-7; D may be TRBD2 (6 bases). Germline assignment: CDR1 LGHDT and CDR2 YNNKEL (reference sequence). This CDR3 region has 16 residues. V lost 1 base and J lost 3, with 16 bases in between. The CDR3 reads CASSQGVRGTLYEQYF. CDR3 coding DNA: TGTGCCAGCAGCCAAGGGGTCCGGGGGACCCTCTACGAGCAGTACTTC.

CDR3 protein: CASSIRAGTNEKLFF. CDR3 nucleotides: TGTGCCAGTAGTATCAGGGCCGGCACTAATGAAAAACTGTTTTTT. The gene calls are TRBV19 and TRBJ1-4, with D perhaps matching TRBD1 (5 bases). The ends were cut back, 3 bases at V and 2 bases at J, with 10 bases in the middle. Germline V gene sequence: CDR1 LNHDA, CDR2 SQIVND (reference sequence). This CDR3 comprises 15 residues.

This clone was counted a single time. The J gene is TRBJ2-7, the V gene TRBV6-5; D gene unclear. This CDR3 contains 15 residues. Germline values: CDR1 MNHEY, CDR2 SVGAGI. V lost 0 bases and J lost 6, with 15 bases in between. The CDR3 bases are TGTGCCAGCAGTTACTCGTGGGCTCAGGTCGCCGAGCAGTACTTC. It yields the protein CASSYSWAQVAEQYF.